The rows below give T cell receptor beta chains drawn from one sample of a study of Ad26.COV2.S vaccination and SARS-CoV-2 variants. Some clones are missing from TCRdb's copy, which holds only in-frame ones; the method was immunoSEQ multiplex PCR. This sample has 500,000 or so clones, with roughly nine tenths found just once. Specimen: peripheral blood, collected in a trial of Ad26.COV2.S vaccine versus placebo. The receptors were gathered from a person between 18 and 60 years old who received the Ad26.COV2.S COVID-19 vaccine or a placebo. Each CDR3 is given with its conserved first and last residue. A D gene is named only where the DNA matches it firmly. A row's size may be missing; if present it is once, few, many or a size class.

v_gene	j_gene	abundance	d_gene	CDR3nt	CDR3aa
TRBV11-3	TRBJ2-3	-	-	TGTGCCAGCAGCCCCACGTGGGGCACAGATACGCAGTATTTT	CASSPTWGTDTQYF
TRBV11-3	TRBJ1-3	-	-	TGTGCCAGCAGCTCCGGACCGGCCGGAAACACCATATATTTT	CASSSGPAGNTIYF
TRBV6-6	TRBJ1-5	-	-	TGTGCCAGCAGTCGACAGGTGAATCAGCCCCAGCATTTT	CASSRQVNQPQHF
TRBV18	TRBJ1-1	-	TRBD1	TGTGCCAGCGCGAGACAGGGTAACATGAACACTGAAGCTTTCTTT	CASARQGNMNTEAFF
TRBV7-8	TRBJ1-6	-	-	TGTGCCAGCCGGGGCCGAACTTCTAATTCACCCCTCCACTTT	CASRGRTSNSPLHF
TRBV19	TRBJ1-5	once	-	TGTGCCAGTAGTAGACGAGGACAGCCTAGCAATCAGCCCCAGCATTTT	CASSRRGQPSNQPQHF
TRBV4-3	TRBJ1-5	once	-	TGCGCCAGCAGCCATGGAAGGAATCAGCCCCAGCATTTT	CASSHGRNQPQHF
TRBV6-5	TRBJ2-2	-	-	TGTGCCAGTAGCCTGTACAGGCAGGACACCGGGGAGCTGTTTTTT	CASSLYRQDTGELFF
TRBV7-8	TRBJ2-5	-	-	TGTGCCAGCAGCGGTCCGGGGTATAATAACTTC	CASSGPGYNNF
TRBV28	TRBJ2-7	-	-	TGTGCCAGCAGTTTTCGTTCAGGGAACGCCTACGAGCAGTACTTC	CASSFRSGNAYEQYF
TRBV9	TRBJ1-2	-	-	TGTGCCAGCAGGCGTACGGCTAACTATGGCTACACCTTC	CASRRTANYGYTF
TRBV3-1/TRBV3-2	TRBJ2-3	-	-	TGTGCCAGCAGCCAGGGAGGTTCGGATACGCAGTATTTT	CASSQGGSDTQYF
TRBV4-1	TRBJ2-6	-	-	TGCGCCAGCAGCCCTAGGCCCCCTCCCTCTGGGGCCAACGTCCTGACTTTC	CASSPRPPPSGANVLTF
TRBV5-5	TRBJ2-3	-	-	TGTGCCAGCAGCTTGAATCCGGGGGACACAGATACGCAGTATTTT	CASSLNPGDTDTQYF
TRBV27	TRBJ1-1	-	TRBD1	TGTGCCAGCAGTGCAGACAGGGGGGGAGCGATGAACACTGAAGCTTTCTTT	CASSADRGGAMNTEAFF
TRBV5-1	TRBJ2-1	-	TRBD2	TGCGCCAGCAGCTACCTAGCGGGAGTGCGGCTCTCCTACAATGAGCAGTTCTTC	CASSYLAGVRLSYNEQFF
TRBV5-1	TRBJ1-4	-	-	TGCGCCAGCAGCTTGAAGGGAAACCCTCTCGGGGAAAAACTGTTTTTT	CASSLKGNPLGEKLFF
TRBV28	TRBJ1-2	-	-	TGTGCCAGCAGTATAGGGGGGTCCTACACCTTC	CASSIGGSYTF
TRBV9	TRBJ1-2	-	-	TGTGCCAGCAGCGTGGGGACTTACTATGGCTACACCTTC	CASSVGTYYGYTF
TRBV29-1	TRBJ2-1	-	-	TGCAGCGTCTCTAACAATGAGCAGTTCTTC	CSVSNNEQFF
TRBV23-1	TRBJ1-5	-	-	TGCGCCAGCAGTCAATTAGGAGGCGCACATTTCCTTCAGCCCCAGCATTTT	CASSQLGGAHFLQPQHF
TRBV7-9	TRBJ2-7	-	TRBD1	TGTGCCAGCAGCCCGGGCGAGGGGGCGTACGAGCAGTACTTC	CASSPGEGAYEQYF
TRBV3-1/TRBV3-2	TRBJ2-1	-	-	TGTGCCAGCAGCCGGGTTCTAGTGCTAGTATACAATGAGCAGTTCTTC	CASSRVLVLVYNEQFF
TRBV4-2	TRBJ2-1	-	TRBD2	TGTGCCAGCAGCCCCCCGGGCGTCGGGACTAGGGTCCATGAGCAGTTCTTC	CASSPPGVGTRVHEQFF
TRBV9	TRBJ2-1	-	-	TGTGCCAGCAGCGAACAGGGAAGTGAGCAGTTCTTC	CASSEQGSEQFF
TRBV7-6	TRBJ2-7	-	TRBD1	TGTGCCAGCAGCTTAGATGACAGGGAAGGGGCTTACGAGCAGTACTTC	CASSLDDREGAYEQYF
TRBV28	TRBJ2-1	-	TRBD2	TGTGCCAGCAGTTTAGGCCTAGCGGGGGAATACTACAATGAGCAGTTCTTC	CASSLGLAGEYYNEQFF
TRBV28	TRBJ1-1	-	-	TGTGCCAGCAGTTCCTCCCACACTGAAGCTTTCTTT	CASSSSHTEAFF
TRBV30	TRBJ2-6	-	-	TGTGCCTGGACCCGAGGGTCTGGGGCCAACGTCCTGACTTTC	CAWTRGSGANVLTF
TRBV20-1	TRBJ2-1	-	-	TGCAGTGCTGGGCGGGTTGAGCAGTTCTTC	CSAGRVEQFF
TRBV5-6	TRBJ1-1	-	-	TGTGCCAGCAGCTACGGACGGGGGTGGAACACTGAAGCTTTCTTT	CASSYGRGWNTEAFF
TRBV5-4	TRBJ2-1	-	TRBD1	TGTGCCAGCAGCTTGGCGGGGACAGCCTATAACAATGAGCAGTTCTTC	CASSLAGTAYNNEQFF
TRBV7-2	TRBJ1-3	-	-	TGTGCCAGCAGCCAAAACAATGGAAACACCATATATTTT	CASSQNNGNTIYF
TRBV15	TRBJ2-6	few	TRBD1	TGTGCCACCAGCAGGGACCGATGGGGACAGGGGGCTGGTGGGGCCAACGTCCTGACTTTC	CATSRDRWGQGAGGANVLTF
TRBV6-5	TRBJ1-2	few	-	TGTGCCAGCAGTTCCCCAGGACTGAATTTTGGCTACACCTTC	CASSSPGLNFGYTF
TRBV27	TRBJ2-4	-	-	TGTGCCAGCTCGCATCTAGCCAAAAACATTCAGTACTTC	CASSHLAKNIQYF
TRBV7-3	TRBJ2-2	-	TRBD2	TGTGCCAGCAGCCGATCTGCGGTTGCGGGGGTACCTAACACCGGGGAGCTGTTTTTT	CASSRSAVAGVPNTGELFF
TRBV4-3	TRBJ1-1	-	-	TGCGCCAGCAGCCAGGGGGGTTGGGGAGACACTGAAGCTTTCTTT	CASSQGGWGDTEAFF
TRBV18	TRBJ2-1	-	-	TGTGCCAGCTCACCCCGCTCCAGAGACGGCGGAGAGCAGTTCTTC	CASSPRSRDGGEQFF
TRBV3-1/TRBV3-2	TRBJ1-2	-	-	TGTGCCAGCAGCCACCTGGGGGGGCCCTATGGCTACACCTTC	CASSHLGGPYGYTF
TRBV2	TRBJ1-4	-	TRBD1	TGTGCCAGCAGCACCGACAGGGGGGAAGAAAAACTGTTTTTT	CASSTDRGEEKLFF
TRBV19	TRBJ1-1	-	TRBD1	TGTGCCAGTAGTATAGGGACAGGGTGGCGCACTGAAGCTTTCTTT	CASSIGTGWRTEAFF
TRBV5-1	TRBJ1-1	-	-	TGCGCCAGCAGCTTTGCTGACAGGTTCAACACTGAAGCTTTCTTT	CASSFADRFNTEAFF
TRBV7-9	TRBJ1-4	-	-	TGTGCCAGCAGCGCCCCAGCTAGGGCTAATGAAAAACTGTTTTTT	CASSAPARANEKLFF
TRBV6-1	TRBJ1-5	-	-	TGTGCCAGCAGTGAGGGTCTCAGCGGGCAGCCCCAGCATTTT	CASSEGLSGQPQHF
TRBV6-2/TRBV6-3	TRBJ2-2	-	-	TGTGCCAGCAGTTACTCGTCAGAGAACACCGGGGAGCTGTTTTTT	CASSYSSENTGELFF
TRBV15	TRBJ1-6	-	-	TGTGCCACCAGCAGAGGGTGGAGAGGGGATTCACCCCTCCACTTT	CATSRGWRGDSPLHF
TRBV19	TRBJ2-2	-	TRBD1	TGTGCCAGTCTCGACAGGGCCACCGGGGAGCTGTTTTTT	CASLDRATGELFF
TRBV30	TRBJ2-3	-	-	TGTGCCTGGAGGACTGCTAGCACAGATACGCAGTATTTT	CAWRTASTDTQYF
TRBV7-9	TRBJ1-2	once	-	TGTGCCAGCAGCTTAAAATCAGGCTATGGCTACACCTTC	CASSLKSGYGYTF
TRBV24-1	TRBJ2-3	-	-	TGTGCCACCAGTAGAACAGATACGCAGTATTTT	CATSRTDTQYF
TRBV19	TRBJ2-1	-	-	TGTGCCAGTAGCGGTTTGGACCTCAGCTCCTACAATGAGCAGTTCTTC	CASSGLDLSSYNEQFF
TRBV28	TRBJ1-4	once	-	TGTGCCAGCAGTTTATGGGGGTTTATCGGGGGGACCTTTAATGAAAAACTGTTTTTT	CASSLWGFIGGTFNEKLFF
TRBV5-1	TRBJ2-7	-	TRBD1	TGCGCCAGCAGCTCGGGCACAGGGGGCCCATCCTACGAGCAGTACTTC	CASSSGTGGPSYEQYF
TRBV29-1	TRBJ2-5	-	TRBD2	TGCAGCGTTGAAGATCGAGGCGGTGGGAAGCGGGGGGTCCCACAAGAGACCCAGTACTTC	CSVEDRGGGKRGVPQETQYF
TRBV5-1	TRBJ1-6	-	-	TGCGCCAGCAGCTCTCCTGGGGAACCCCTCCACTTT	CASSSPGEPLHF
TRBV6-5	TRBJ1-1	-	TRBD1	TGTGCCAGCAGTCCTTCCGGGACAGACAACACTGAAGCTTTCTTT	CASSPSGTDNTEAFF
TRBV2	TRBJ1-6	few	-	TGTGCCAGCAGTGAAGAGCCAGGGTTAGGTTCACCCCTCCACTTT	CASSEEPGLGSPLHF
TRBV7-8	TRBJ1-5	-	-	TGTGCCAGCAGCTTGACCAGTCAGCCCCAGCATTTT	CASSLTSQPQHF